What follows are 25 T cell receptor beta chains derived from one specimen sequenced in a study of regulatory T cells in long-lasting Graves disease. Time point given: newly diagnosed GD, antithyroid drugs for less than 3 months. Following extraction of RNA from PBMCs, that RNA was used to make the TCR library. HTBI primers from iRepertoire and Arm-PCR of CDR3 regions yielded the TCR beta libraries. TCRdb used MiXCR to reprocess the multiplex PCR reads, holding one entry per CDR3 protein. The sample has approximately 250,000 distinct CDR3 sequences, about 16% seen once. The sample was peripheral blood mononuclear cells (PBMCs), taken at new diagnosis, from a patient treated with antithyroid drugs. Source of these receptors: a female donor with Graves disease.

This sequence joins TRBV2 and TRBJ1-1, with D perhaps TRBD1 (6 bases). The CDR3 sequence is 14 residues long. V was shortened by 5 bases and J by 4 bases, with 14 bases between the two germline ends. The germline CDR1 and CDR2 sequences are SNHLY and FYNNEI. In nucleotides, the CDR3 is TGTGCCAGCAGTCAGCGAACAGGGCCCACTGAAGCTTTCTTT. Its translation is CASSQRTGPTEAFF.

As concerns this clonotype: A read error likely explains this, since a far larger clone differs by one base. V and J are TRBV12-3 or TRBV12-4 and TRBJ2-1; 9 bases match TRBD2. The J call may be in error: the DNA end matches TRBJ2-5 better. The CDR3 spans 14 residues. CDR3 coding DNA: TGTGCCAGCAAGAAAGCGGGAGGAGCAGAGACCCAGTACTTC. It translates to CASKKAGGAETQYF.

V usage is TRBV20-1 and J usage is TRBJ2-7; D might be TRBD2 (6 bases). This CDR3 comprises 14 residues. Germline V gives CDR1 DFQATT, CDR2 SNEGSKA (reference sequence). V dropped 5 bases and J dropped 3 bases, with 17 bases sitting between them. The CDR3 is CSASGSASDYEQYF. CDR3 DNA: TGCAGTGCTTCTGGGTCGGCTAGCGACTACGAGCAGTACTTC.

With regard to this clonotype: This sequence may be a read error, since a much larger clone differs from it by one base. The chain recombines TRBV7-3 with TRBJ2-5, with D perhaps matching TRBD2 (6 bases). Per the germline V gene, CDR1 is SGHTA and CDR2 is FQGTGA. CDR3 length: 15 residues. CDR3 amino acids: CASSLTPGGKETQHF. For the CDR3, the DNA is TGTGCCAGCAGCCTAACCCCCGGGGGTAAGGAGACCCAGCACTTC.

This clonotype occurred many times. As DNA, the CDR3 is TGTGCCTGGAGTGTACAGGGTGGCTACACCTTC. Translation gives CAWSVQGGYTF. This rearrangement joins TRBV30 to TRBJ1-2; D is possibly TRBD1 (6 bases). Germline V CDR1 and CDR2: GTSNPN, SVGIG (reference sequence). Trimming shortened V by 0 bases and J by 7 bases, and 6 bases separated the two germline ends. CDR3 length: 11 residues.

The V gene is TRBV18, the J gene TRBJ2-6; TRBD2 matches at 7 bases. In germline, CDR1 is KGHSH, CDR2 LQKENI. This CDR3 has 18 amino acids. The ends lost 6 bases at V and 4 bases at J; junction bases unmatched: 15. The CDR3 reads CASSTGGPELGGANVLTF. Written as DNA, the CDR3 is TGTGCCAGCTCGACGGGAGGTCCGGAGCTCGGAGGGGCCAACGTCCTGACTTTC.

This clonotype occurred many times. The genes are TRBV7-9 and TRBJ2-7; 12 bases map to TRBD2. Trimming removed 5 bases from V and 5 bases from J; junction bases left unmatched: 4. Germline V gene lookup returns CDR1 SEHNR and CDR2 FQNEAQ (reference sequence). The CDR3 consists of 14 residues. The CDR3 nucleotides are TGTGCCAGCAGCCGACTAGCGGGAGACGACGAGCAGTACTTC. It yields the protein CASSRLAGDDEQYF.

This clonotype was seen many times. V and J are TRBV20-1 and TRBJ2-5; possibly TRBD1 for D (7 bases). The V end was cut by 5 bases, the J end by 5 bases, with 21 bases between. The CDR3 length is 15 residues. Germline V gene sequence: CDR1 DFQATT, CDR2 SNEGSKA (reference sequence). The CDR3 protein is CSAPGFRGDYETQYF. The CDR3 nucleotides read TGCAGTGCTCCCGGGTTCAGGGGGGATTACGAGACCCAGTACTTC.

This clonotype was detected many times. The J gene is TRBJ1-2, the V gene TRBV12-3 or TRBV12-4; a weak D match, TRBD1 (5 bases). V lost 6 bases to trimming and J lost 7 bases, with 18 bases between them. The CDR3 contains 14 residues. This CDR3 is CASRTRDGIRGYTF. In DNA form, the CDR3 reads TGTGCCAGCAGAACCCGGGACGGGATCCGTGGCTACACCTTC.

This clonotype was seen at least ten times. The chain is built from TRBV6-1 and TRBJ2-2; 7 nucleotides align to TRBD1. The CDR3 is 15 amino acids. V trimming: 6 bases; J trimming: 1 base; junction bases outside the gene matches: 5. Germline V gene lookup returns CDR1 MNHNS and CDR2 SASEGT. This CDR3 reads CASRADRLNTGELFF. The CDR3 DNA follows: TGTGCCAGCAGAGCGGACAGGCTGAACACCGGGGAGCTGTTTTTT.

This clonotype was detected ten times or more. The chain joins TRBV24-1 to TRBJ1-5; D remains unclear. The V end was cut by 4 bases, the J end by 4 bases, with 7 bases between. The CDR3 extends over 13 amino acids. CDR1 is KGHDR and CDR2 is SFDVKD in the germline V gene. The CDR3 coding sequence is TGTGCCACCAGTGAGGGTTGGAATCAGCCCCAGCATTTT. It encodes CATSEGWNQPQHF.

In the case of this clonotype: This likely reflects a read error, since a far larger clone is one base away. CDR3: CASSEDGVAGSADTQYF. The CDR3 DNA sequence: TGTGCCAGCAGTGAGGATGGGGTAGCGGGAAGCGCAGATACGCAGTATTTT. The chain couples TRBV6-2 or TRBV6-3 to TRBJ2-3, with 8 bases fitting TRBD2. With 5 bases clipped from V and 4 bases from J, the junction kept 14 bases outside the gene matches. This CDR3 comprises 17 residues. Germline loops: CDR1 MNHEY, CDR2 SVGEGT.

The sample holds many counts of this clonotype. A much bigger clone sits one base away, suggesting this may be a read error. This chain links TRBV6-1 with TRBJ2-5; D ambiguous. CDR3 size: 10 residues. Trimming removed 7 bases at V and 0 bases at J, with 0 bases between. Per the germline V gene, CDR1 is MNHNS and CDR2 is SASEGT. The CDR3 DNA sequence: TGTGCCAGCAACCAAGAGACCCAGTACTTC. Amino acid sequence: CASNQETQYF.

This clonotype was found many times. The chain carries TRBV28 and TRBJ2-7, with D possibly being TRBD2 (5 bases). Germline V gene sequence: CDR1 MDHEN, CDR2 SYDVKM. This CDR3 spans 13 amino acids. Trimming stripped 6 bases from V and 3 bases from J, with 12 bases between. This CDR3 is CASRRGYGYEQYF. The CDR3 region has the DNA TGTGCCAGCAGACGGGGATACGGCTACGAGCAGTACTTC.

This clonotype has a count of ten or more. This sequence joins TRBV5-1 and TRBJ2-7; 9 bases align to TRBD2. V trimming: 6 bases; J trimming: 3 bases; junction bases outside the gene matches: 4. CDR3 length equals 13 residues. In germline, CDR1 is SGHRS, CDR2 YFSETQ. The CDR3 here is CASTWREGYEQYF. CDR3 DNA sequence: TGCGCCAGCACGTGGCGGGAGGGCTACGAGCAGTACTTC. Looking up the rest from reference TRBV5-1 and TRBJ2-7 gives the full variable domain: KAGVTQTPRYLIKTRGQQVTLSCSPISGHRSVSWYQQTPGQGLQFLFEYFSETQRNKGNFPGRFSGRQFSNSRSEMNVSTLELGDSALYLCASTWREGYEQYFGPGTRLTVT.

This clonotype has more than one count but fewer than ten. CDR3 in DNA: TGTGCCAGCAGTAGAACAGGGGGCCCGGAACAGCCCCAGCATTTT. Amino acid sequence: CASSRTGGPEQPQHF. V and J are TRBV12-3 or TRBV12-4 and TRBJ1-5, with TRBD1 identical over 9 bases. J gave up 7 bases and V 5 bases, and 9 bases lay outside the gene matches. The CDR3 covers 15 residues.

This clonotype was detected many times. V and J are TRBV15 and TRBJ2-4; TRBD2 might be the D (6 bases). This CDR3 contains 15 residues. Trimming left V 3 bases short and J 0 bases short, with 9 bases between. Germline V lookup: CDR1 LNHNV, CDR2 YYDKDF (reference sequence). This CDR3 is CATSRGGLAKNIQYF. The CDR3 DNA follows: TGTGCCACCAGCAGGGGAGGTCTAGCCAAAAACATTCAGTACTTC.

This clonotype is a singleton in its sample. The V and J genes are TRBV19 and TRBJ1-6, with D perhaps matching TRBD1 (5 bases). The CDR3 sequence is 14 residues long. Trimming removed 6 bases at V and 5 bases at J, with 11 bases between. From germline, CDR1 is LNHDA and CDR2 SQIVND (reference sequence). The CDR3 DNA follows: TGTGCCAGTAGGCCCCCGGGGGATAATTCACCCCTCCACTTT. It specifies CASRPPGDNSPLHF.

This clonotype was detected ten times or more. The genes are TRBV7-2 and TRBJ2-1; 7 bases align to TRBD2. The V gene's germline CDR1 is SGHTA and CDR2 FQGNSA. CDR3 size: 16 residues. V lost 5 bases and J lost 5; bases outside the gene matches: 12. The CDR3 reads CASSPPSGGSHNEQFF. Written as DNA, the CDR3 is TGTGCCAGCAGCCCGCCGTCTGGCGGGAGCCACAATGAGCAGTTCTTC.

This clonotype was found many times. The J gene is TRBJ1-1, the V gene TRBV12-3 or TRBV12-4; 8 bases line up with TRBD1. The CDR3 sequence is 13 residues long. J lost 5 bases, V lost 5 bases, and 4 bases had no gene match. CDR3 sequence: CASSGQGRTEAFF. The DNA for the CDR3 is TGTGCCAGCAGTGGACAGGGAAGGACTGAAGCTTTCTTT.

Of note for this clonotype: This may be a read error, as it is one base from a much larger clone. The CDR3 sequence: CAISSRTGRDAF. For the CDR3, the DNA is TGTGCCATCAGTTCGCGGACAGGCCGAGACGCCTTC. The rearrangement joins TRBV10-3 to TRBJ1-2, with 7 bases matching TRBD1. The germline gives CDR1 ENHRY, CDR2 SYGVKD. This CDR3 has 12 residues.

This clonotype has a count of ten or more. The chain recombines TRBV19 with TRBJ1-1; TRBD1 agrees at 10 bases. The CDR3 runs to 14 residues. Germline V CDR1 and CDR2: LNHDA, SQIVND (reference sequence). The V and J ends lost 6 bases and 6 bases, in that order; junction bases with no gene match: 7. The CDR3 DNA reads TGTGCCAGTAGGGCGGACAGGGGGAGACCTGAAGCTTTCTTT. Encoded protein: CASRADRGRPEAFF.

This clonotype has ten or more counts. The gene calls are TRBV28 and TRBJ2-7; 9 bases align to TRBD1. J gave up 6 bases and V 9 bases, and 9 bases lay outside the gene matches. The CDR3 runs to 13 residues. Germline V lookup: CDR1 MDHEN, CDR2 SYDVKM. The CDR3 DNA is TGTGCCAGTACCGGGACAGGGTTTTTCGAGCAGTACTTC. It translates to CASTGTGFFEQYF.

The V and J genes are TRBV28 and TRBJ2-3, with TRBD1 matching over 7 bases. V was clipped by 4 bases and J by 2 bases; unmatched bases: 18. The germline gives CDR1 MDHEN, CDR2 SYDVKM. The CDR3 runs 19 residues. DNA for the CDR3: TGTGCCAGCAGTTGGCTTATTAGGCAGGGGGAGAGTGACACAGATACGCAGTATTTT. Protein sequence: CASSWLIRQGESDTDTQYF.

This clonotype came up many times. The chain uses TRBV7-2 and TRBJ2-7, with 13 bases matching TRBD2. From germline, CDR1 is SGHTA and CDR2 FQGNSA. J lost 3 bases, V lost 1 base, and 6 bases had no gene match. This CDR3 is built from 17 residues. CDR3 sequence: CASSLGGLAGSRYEQYF. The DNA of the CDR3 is TGTGCCAGCAGCTTAGGGGGACTAGCGGGGAGTCGCTACGAGCAGTACTTC. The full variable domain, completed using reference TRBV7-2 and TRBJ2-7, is GAGVSQSPSNKVTEKGKDVELRCDPISGHTALYWYRQSLGQGLEFLIYFQGNSAPDKSGLPSDRFSAERTGGSVSTLTIQRTQQEDSAVYLCASSLGGLAGSRYEQYFGPGTRLTVT.